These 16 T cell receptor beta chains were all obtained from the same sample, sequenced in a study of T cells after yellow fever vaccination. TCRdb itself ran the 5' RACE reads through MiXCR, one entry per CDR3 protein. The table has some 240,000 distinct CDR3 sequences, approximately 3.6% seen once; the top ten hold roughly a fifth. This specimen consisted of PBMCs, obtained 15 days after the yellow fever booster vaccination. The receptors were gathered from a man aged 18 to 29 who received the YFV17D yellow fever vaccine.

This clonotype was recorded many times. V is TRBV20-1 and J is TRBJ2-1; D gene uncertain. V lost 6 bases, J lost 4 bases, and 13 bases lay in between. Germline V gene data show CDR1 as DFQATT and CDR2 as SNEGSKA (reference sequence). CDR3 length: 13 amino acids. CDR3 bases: TGCAGTGCCAAGGTCCCGGAATACAATGAGCAGTTCTTC. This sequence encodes CSAKVPEYNEQFF.

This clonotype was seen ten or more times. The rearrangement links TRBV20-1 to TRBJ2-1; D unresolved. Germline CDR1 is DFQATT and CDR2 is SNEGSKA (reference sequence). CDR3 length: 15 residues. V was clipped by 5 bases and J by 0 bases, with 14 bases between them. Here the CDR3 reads CSAPLRRTSYNEQFF. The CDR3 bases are TGCAGTGCTCCCTTGAGGCGGACCTCCTACAATGAGCAGTTCTTC.

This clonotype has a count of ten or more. CDR3 DNA sequence: TGCAGCGTTGTTTGGGGTGGGACTGAAGCTTTCTTT. It codes for CSVVWGGTEAFF. V and J are TRBV29-1 and TRBJ1-1; no firm D call. The V gene's germline CDR1 is SQVTM and CDR2 ANQGSEA. The CDR3 has 12 amino acids. Trimming removed 4 bases from V and 5 bases from J, with 11 bases in between.

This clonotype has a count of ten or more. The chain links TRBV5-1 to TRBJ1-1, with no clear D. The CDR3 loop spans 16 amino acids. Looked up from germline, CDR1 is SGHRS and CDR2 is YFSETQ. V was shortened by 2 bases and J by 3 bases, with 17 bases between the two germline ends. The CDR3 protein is CASSFGPTRADTEAFF. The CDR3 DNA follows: TGCGCCAGCAGCTTCGGCCCGACAAGGGCGGACACTGAAGCTTTCTTT. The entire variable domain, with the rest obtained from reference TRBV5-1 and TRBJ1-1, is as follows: KAGVTQTPRYLIKTRGQQVTLSCSPISGHRSVSWYQQTPGQGLQFLFEYFSETQRNKGNFPGRFSGRQFSNSRSEMNVSTLELGDSALYLCASSFGPTRADTEAFFGQGTRLTVV.

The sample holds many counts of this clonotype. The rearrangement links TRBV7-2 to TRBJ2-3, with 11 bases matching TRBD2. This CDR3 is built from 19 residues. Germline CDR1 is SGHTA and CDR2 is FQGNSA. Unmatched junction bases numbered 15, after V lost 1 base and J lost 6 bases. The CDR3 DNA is TGTGCCAGCAGCTTAGAAAGAACTAGCGGGGGAGCTCACATGGATACGCAGTATTTT. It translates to CASSLERTSGGAHMDTQYF.

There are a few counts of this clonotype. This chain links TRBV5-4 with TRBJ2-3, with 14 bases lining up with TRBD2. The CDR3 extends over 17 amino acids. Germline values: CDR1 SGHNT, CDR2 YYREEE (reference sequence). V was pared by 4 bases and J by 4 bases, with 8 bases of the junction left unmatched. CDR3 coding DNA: TGTGCCAGCAGCCCTAGACTAGCGGGGGGGCGGTCAGATACGCAGTATTTT. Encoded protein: CASSPRLAGGRSDTQYF. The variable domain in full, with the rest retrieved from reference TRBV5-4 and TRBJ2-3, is ETGVTQSPTHLIKTRGQQVTLRCSSQSGHNTVSWYQQALGQGPQFIFQYYREEENGRGNFPPRFSGLQFPNYSSELNVNALELDDSALYLCASSPRLAGGRSDTQYFGPGTRLTVL.

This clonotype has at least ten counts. Here the CDR3 reads CASREKSSYNEQFF. In nucleotides, the CDR3 is TGTGCCAGCAGAGAGAAAAGCTCCTACAATGAGCAGTTCTTC. The rearrangement links TRBV6-6 to TRBJ2-1; no clear D. The CDR3 runs to 14 residues. Germline assignment: CDR1 MNHNY and CDR2 SVGAGI (reference sequence). With 6 bases removed from V and 0 bases from J, the gap between germline ends came to 9 bases.

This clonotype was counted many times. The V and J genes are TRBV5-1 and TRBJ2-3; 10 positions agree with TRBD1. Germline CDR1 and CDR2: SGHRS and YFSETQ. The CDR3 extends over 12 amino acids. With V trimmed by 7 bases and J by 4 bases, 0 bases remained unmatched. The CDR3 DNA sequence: TGCGCCAGCGGACAGGGGGCAGATACGCAGTATTTT. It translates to CASGQGADTQYF.

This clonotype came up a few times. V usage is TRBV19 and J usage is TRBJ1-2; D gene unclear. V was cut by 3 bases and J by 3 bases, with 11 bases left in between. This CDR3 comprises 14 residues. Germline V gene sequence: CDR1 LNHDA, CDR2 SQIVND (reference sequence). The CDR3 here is CASSMEGRYYGYTF. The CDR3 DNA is TGTGCCAGTAGTATGGAAGGACGCTACTATGGCTACACCTTC.

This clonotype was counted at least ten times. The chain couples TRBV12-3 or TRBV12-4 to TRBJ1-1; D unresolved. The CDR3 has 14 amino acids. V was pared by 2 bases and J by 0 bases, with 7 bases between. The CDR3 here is CASSLQKMNTEAFF. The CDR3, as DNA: TGTGCCAGCAGTTTACAGAAAATGAACACTGAAGCTTTCTTT.

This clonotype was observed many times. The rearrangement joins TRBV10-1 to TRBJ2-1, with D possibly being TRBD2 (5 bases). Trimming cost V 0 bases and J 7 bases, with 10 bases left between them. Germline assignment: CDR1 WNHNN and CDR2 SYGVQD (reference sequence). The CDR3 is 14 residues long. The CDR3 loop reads CASSESSGGNEQFF. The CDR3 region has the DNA TGCGCCAGCAGTGAGTCCTCAGGCGGGAATGAGCAGTTCTTC.

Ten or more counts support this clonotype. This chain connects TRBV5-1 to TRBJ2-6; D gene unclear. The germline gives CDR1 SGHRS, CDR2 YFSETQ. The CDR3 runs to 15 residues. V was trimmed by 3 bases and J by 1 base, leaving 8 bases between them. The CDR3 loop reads CASSSPMSGANVLTF. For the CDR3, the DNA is TGCGCCAGCAGCTCCCCCATGTCTGGGGCCAACGTCCTGACTTTC.

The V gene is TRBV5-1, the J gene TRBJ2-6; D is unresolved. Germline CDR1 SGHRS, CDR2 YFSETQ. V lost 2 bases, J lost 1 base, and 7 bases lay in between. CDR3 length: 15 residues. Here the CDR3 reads CASSLTESGANVLTF. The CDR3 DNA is TGCGCCAGCAGCTTAACAGAGTCTGGGGCCAACGTCCTGACTTTC.

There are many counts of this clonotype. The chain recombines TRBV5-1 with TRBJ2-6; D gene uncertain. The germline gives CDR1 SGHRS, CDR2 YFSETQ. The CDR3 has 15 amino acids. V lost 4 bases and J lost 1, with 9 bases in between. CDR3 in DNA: TGCGCCAGCAGCGTTTCCCCGTCTGGGGCCAACGTCCTGACTTTC. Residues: CASSVSPSGANVLTF.

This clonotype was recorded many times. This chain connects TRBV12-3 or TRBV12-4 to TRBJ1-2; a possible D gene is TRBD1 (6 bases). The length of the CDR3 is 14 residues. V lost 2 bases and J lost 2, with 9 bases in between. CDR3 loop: CASSLRGVNYGYTF. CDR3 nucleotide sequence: TGTGCCAGCAGTTTAAGGGGGGTAAACTATGGCTACACCTTC.

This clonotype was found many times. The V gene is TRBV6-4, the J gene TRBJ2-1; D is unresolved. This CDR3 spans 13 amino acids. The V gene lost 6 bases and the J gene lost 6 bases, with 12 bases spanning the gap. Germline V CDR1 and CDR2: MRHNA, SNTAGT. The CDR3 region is CASSPGVANEQFF. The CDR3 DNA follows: TGTGCCAGCAGCCCGGGTGTCGCCAATGAGCAGTTCTTC.